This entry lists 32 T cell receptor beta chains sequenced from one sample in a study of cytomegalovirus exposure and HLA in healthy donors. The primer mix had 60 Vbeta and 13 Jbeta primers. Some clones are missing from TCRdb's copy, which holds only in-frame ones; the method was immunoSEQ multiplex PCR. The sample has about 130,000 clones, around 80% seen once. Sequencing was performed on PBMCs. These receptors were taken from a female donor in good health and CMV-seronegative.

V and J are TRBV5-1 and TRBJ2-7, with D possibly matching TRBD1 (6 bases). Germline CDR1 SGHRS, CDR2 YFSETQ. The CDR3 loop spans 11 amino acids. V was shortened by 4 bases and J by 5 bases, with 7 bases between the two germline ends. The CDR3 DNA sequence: TGCGCCAGCAGCCCAGGGGACGAGCAGTACTTC. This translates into CASSPGDEQYF.

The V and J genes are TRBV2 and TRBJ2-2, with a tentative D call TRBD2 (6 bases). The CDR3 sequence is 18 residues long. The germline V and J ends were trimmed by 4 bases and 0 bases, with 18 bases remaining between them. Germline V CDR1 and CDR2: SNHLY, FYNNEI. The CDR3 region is CASSGPGLPFANTGELFF. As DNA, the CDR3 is TGTGCCAGCAGTGGGCCGGGACTCCCGTTCGCGAACACCGGGGAGCTGTTTTTT.

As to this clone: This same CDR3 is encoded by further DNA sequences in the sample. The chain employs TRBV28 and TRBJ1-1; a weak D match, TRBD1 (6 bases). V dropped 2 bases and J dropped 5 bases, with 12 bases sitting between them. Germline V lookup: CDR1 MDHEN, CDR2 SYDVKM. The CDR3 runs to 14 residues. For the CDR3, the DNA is TGTGCCAGCAGTTTAAGTGGGGGCTTTACTGAAGCTTTCTTT. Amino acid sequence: CASSLSGGFTEAFF. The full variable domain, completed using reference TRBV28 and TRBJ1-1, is DVKVTQSSRYLVKRTGEKVFLECVQDMDHENMFWYRQDPGLGLRLIYFSYDVKMKEKGDIPEGYSVSREKKERFSLILESASTNQTSMYLCASSLSGGFTEAFFGQGTRLTVV.

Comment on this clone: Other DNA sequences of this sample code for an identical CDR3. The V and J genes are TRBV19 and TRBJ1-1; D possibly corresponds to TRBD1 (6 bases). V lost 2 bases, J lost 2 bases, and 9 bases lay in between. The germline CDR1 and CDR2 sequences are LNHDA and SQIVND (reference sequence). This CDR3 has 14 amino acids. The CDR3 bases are TGTGCCAGTAGTATACAGGGGCGCAACACTGAAGCTTTCTTT. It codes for CASSIQGRNTEAFF.

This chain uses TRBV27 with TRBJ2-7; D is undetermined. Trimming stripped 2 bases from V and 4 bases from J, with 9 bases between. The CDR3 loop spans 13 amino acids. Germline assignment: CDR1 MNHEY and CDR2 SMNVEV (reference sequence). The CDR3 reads CASSLTPTYEQYF. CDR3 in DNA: TGTGCCAGCAGTTTAACACCGACTTACGAGCAGTACTTC.

The CDR3 here is CASSGGSERANEKLFF. The CDR3 DNA follows: TGTGCCAGCAGTGGAGGTAGTGAGCGGGCGAATGAAAAACTGTTTTTT. The chain has TRBV2 and TRBJ1-4; no clear D gene. The CDR3 is made up of 16 amino acids. The germline V and J ends were trimmed by 4 bases and 5 bases, with 17 bases remaining between them. Germline CDR1 reads SNHLY; CDR2 reads FYNNEI. The full variable domain, rest sourced from reference TRBV2 and TRBJ1-4, is EPEVTQTPSHQVTQMGQEVILRCVPISNHLYFYWYRQILGQKVEFLVSFYNNEISEKSEIFDDQFSVERPDGSNFTLKIRSTKLEDSAMYFCASSGGSERANEKLFFGSGTQLSVL.

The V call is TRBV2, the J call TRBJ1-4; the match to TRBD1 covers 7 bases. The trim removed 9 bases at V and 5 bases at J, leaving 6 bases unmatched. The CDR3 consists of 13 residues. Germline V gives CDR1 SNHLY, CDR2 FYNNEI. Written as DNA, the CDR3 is TGTGCCAGGCGGGGACAGCTAAATGAAAAACTGTTTTTT. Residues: CARRGQLNEKLFF.

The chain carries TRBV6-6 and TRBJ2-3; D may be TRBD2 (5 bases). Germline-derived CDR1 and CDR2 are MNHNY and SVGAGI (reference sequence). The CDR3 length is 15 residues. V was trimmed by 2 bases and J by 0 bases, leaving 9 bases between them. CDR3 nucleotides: TGTGCCAGCAGTTACGAGGGAACTAGCACAGATACGCAGTATTTT. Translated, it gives CASSYEGTSTDTQYF.

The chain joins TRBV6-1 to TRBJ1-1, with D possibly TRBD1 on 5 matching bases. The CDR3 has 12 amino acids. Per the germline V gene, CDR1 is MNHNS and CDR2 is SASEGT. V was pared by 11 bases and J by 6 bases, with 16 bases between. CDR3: CAAGIGGSEAFF. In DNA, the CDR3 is TGTGCCGCCGGAATCGGGGGATCTGAAGCTTTCTTT.

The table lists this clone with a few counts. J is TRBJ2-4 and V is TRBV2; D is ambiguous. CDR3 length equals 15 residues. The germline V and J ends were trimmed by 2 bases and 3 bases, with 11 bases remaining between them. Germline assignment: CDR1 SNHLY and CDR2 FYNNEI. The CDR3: CASSEKQVGKNIQYF. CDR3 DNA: TGTGCCAGCAGTGAAAAGCAGGTCGGCAAAAACATTCAGTACTTC.

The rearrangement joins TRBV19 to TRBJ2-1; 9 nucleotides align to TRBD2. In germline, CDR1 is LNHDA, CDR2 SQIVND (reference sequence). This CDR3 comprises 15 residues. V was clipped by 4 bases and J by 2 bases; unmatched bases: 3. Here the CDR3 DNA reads TGTGCCAGTAGTAGAGCTAGCGGGGCCTACAATGAGCAGTTCTTC. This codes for CASSRASGAYNEQFF. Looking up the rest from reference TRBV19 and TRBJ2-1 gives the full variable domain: DGGITQSPKYLFRKEGQNVTLSCEQNLNHDAMYWYRQDPGQGLRLIYYSQIVNDFQKGDIAEGYSVSREKKESFPLTVTSAQKNPTAFYLCASSRASGAYNEQFFGPGTRLTVL.

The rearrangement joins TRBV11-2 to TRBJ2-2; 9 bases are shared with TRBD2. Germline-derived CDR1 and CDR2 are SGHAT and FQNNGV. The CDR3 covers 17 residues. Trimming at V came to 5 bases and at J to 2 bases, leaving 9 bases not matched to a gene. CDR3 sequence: CASSPRGGRANTGELFF. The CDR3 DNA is TGTGCCAGCAGCCCGAGGGGCGGGAGGGCCAACACCGGGGAGCTGTTTTTT.

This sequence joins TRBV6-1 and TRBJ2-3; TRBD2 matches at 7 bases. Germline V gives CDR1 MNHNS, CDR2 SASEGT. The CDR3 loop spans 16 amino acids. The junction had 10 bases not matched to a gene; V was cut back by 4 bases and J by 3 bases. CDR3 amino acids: CASSGTTAGLTDTQYF. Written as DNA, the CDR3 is TGTGCCAGCAGTGGGACCACAGCGGGGTTGACAGATACGCAGTATTTT.

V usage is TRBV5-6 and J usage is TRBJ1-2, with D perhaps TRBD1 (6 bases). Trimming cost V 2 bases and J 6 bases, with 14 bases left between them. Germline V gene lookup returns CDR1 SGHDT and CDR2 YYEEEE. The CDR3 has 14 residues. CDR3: CASSFFPGVDGYTF. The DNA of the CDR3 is TGTGCCAGCAGCTTTTTCCCAGGGGTGGATGGCTACACCTTC.

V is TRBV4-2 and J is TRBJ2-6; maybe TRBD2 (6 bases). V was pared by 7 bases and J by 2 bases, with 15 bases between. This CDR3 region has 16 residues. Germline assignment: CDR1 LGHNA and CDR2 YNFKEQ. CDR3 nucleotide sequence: TGTGCCAGCAATCTAAAGGAGGGAACTGGGGCCAACGTCCTGACTTTC. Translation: CASNLKEGTGANVLTF.

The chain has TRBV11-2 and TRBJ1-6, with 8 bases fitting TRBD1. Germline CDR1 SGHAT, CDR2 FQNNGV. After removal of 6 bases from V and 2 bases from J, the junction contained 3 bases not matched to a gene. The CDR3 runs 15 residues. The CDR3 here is CASRLQGAYNSPLHF. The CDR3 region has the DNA TGTGCCAGCAGGTTACAGGGGGCCTATAATTCACCCCTCCACTTT.

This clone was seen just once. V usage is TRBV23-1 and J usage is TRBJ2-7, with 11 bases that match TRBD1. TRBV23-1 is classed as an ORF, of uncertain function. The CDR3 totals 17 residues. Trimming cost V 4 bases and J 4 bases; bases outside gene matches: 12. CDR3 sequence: CASSPSNRRDRGYEQYF. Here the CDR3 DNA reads TGCGCCAGCAGTCCCTCCAATAGGCGGGACAGGGGGTACGAGCAGTACTTC.

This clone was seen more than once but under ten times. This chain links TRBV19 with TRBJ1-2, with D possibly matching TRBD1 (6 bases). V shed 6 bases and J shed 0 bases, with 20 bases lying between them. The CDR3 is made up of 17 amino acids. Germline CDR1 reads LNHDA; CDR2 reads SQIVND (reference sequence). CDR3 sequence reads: CASSYPPGAETNYGYTF. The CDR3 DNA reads TGTGCCAGTAGCTATCCCCCAGGGGCCGAAACTAACTATGGCTACACCTTC.

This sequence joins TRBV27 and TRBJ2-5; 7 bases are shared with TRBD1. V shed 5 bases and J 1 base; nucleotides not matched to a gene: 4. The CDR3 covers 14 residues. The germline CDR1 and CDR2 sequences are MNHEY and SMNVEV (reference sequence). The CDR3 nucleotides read TGTGCCAGCAGTCCATACAGGGGCCAAGAGACCCAGTACTTC. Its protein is CASSPYRGQETQYF.

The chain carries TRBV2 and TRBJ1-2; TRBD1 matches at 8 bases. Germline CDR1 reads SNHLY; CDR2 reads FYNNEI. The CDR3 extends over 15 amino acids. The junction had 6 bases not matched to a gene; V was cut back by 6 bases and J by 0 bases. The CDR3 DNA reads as TGTGCCAGCAGCCAGGGGGCCCCAGCTAACTATGGCTACACCTTC. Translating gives CASSQGAPANYGYTF.

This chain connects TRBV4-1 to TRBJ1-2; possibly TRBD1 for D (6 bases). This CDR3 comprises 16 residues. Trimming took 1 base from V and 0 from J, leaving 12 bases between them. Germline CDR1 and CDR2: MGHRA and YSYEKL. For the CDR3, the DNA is TGCGCCAGCAGCCAAGGGACAGCCTCCCCTAACTATGGCTACACCTTC. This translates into CASSQGTASPNYGYTF.

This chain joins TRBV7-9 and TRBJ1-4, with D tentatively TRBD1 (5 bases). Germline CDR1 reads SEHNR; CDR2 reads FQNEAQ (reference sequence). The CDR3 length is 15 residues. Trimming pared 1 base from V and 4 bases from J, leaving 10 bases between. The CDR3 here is CASSLGDSINEKLFF. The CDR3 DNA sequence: TGTGCCAGCAGCTTAGGAGACAGCATTAATGAAAAACTGTTTTTT.

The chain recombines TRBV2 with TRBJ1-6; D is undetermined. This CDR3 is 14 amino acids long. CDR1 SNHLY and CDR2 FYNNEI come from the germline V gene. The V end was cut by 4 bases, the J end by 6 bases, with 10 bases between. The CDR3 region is CASSGGYLNSPLHF. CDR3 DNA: TGTGCCAGCAGTGGAGGGTACCTTAATTCACCCCTCCACTTT. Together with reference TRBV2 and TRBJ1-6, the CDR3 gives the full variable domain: EPEVTQTPSHQVTQMGQEVILRCVPISNHLYFYWYRQILGQKVEFLVSFYNNEISEKSEIFDDQFSVERPDGSNFTLKIRSTKLEDSAMYFCASSGGYLNSPLHFGNGTRLTVT.

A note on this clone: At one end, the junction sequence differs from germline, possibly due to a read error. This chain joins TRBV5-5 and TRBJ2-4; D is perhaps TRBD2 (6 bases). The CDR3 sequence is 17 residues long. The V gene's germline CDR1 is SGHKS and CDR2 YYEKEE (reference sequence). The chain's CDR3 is CASSQTPGSSDKNSQYF. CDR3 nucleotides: TGTGCCAGCAGCCAAACCCCCGGGAGTTCTGACAAAAACAGTCAGTACTTC.

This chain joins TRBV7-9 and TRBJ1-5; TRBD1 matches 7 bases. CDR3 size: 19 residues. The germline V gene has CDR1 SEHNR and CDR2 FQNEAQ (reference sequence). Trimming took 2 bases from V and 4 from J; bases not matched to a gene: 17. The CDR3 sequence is CASSLWSRQGVHPNQPQHF. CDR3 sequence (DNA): TGTGCCAGCAGCTTATGGTCTCGGCAGGGGGTCCACCCGAATCAGCCCCAGCATTTT.

Written as DNA, the CDR3 is TGTGCCAGCAGTGATCCGCCCGGGACAATAGACGTCCTGACTTTC. Its translation is CASSDPPGTIDVLTF. The V gene is TRBV6-1, the J gene TRBJ2-6, with a weak D call TRBD1 (6 bases). Trimming stripped 3 bases from V and 11 bases from J, with 17 bases between. This CDR3 is built from 15 residues. The germline V gene has CDR1 MNHNS and CDR2 SASEGT.

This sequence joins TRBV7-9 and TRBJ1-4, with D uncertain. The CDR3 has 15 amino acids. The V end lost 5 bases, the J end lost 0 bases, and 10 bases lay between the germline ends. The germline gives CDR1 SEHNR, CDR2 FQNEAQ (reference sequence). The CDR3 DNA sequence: TGTGCCAGCAGCCCGTCTCGGGCAACTAATGAAAAACTGTTTTTT. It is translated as CASSPSRATNEKLFF.

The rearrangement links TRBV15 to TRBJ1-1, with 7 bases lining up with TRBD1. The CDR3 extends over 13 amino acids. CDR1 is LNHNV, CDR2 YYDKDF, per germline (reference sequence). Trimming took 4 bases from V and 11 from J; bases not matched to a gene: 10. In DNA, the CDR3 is TGTGCCACCAGCATACGGAGGGACAGCGGGGCTTTCTTT. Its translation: CATSIRRDSGAFF.

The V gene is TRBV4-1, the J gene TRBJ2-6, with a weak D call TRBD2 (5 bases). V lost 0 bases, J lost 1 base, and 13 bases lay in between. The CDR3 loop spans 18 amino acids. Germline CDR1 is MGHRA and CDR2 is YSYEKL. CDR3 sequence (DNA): TGCGCCAGCAGCCAAGATGAAGGACTCCGATCTGGGGCCAACGTCCTGACTTTC. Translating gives CASSQDEGLRSGANVLTF.

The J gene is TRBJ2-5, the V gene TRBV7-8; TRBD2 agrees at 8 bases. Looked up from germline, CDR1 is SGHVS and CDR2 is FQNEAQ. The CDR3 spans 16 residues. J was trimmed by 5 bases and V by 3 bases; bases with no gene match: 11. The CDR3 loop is CASSFVSGGPLETQYF. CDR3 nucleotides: TGTGCCAGCAGCTTTGTGTCGGGGGGGCCCTTGGAGACCCAGTACTTC.

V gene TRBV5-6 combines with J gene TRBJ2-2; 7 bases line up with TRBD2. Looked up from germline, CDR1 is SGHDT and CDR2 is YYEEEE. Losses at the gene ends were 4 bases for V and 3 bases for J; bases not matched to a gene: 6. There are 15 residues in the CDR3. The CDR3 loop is CASSDFGLDTGELFF. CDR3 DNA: TGTGCCAGCAGCGATTTCGGACTAGACACCGGGGAGCTGTTTTTT.

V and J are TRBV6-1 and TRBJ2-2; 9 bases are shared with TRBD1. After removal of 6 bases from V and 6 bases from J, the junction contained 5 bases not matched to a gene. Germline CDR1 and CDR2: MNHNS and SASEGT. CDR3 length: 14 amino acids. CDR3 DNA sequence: TGTGCCAGCAGGGTACAGGGGGCGTCCGGGGAGCTGTTTTTT. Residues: CASRVQGASGELFF.